The 15 T cell receptor beta chains reported below all come from one sample, sequenced in a study of CD8 T cells in Susac syndrome. The RNA, roughly 0.45 to 1 ug, was put through reverse transcription using random hexamers. Via MiXCR, TCRdb re-called the immunoSEQ multiplex PCR reads, giving one row per CDR3 protein. The sample has 200,000 to 250,000 distinct CDR3 sequences, 95% seen once. Material for sequencing was CD4+ T cells from PBMCs. These receptors originate from a human donor with multiple sclerosis.

The chain carries TRBV29-1 and TRBJ2-7, with D uncertain. With 4 bases removed from V and 7 bases from J, the gap between germline ends came to 14 bases. The CDR3 covers 12 residues. Germline CDR1 SQVTM, CDR2 ANQGSEA. This chain's CDR3 is CSVGAPLGEQYF. CDR3 nucleotide sequence: TGCAGCGTTGGGGCCCCTTTGGGAGAGCAGTACTTC.

This chain links TRBV21-1 with TRBJ2-2. TRBV21-1 is reported as a pseudogene. This CDR3 region has 13 residues. The CDR3 region is CASSKDGAGELFF. The DNA for the CDR3 is TGTGCCAGCAGCAAAGACGGCGCCGGGGAGCTGTTTTTT.

V usage is TRBV29-1 and J usage is TRBJ1-2, with D possibly being TRBD1 (6 bases). The CDR3 totals 13 residues. V was shortened by 8 bases and J by 7 bases, with 20 bases between the two germline ends. Germline lookup yields CDR1 SQVTM and CDR2 ANQGSEA. The CDR3 reads CSTRPQGRGGYTF. In nucleotides, the CDR3 is TGCAGCACGCGCCCACAGGGTAGGGGTGGCTACACCTTC.

The J gene is TRBJ1-2, the V gene TRBV29-1; D is ambiguous. The CDR3 runs to 14 residues. Germline V gene lookup returns CDR1 SQVTM and CDR2 ANQGSEA. V lost 5 bases to trimming and J lost 3 bases, with 16 bases between them. Here the CDR3 DNA reads TGCAGCGTTAGGTCTGGCAGAACCTACTATGGCTACACCTTC. It is translated as CSVRSGRTYYGYTF.

The chain is built from TRBV19 and TRBJ1-5, with D tentatively TRBD1 (5 bases). V lost 1 base, J lost 6 bases, and 16 bases lay in between. There are 16 residues in the CDR3. Germline CDR1 and CDR2: LNHDA and SQIVND (reference sequence). This CDR3 reads CASSIGGEPGRQPQHF. The CDR3, as DNA: TGTGCCAGTAGTATAGGAGGGGAGCCTGGGCGTCAGCCCCAGCATTTT.

The chain recombines TRBV2 with TRBJ2-3, with TRBD1 matching over 11 bases. V dropped 6 bases and J dropped 0; count of bases not matched to a gene: 11. The CDR3 is made up of 18 amino acids. Germline-derived CDR1 and CDR2 are SNHLY and FYNNEI. The CDR3 sequence is CASRPGQGVPGSTDTQYF. The CDR3 DNA sequence: TGTGCCAGCAGACCGGGACAGGGGGTGCCCGGGAGCACAGATACGCAGTATTTT.

The J gene is TRBJ1-1, the V gene TRBV15; tentative D call: TRBD1 (5 bases). The CDR3 length is 13 residues. Germline assignment: CDR1 LNHNV and CDR2 YYDKDF (reference sequence). Trimming took 3 bases from V and 5 from J, leaving 10 bases between them. The CDR3 DNA reads TGTGCCACCAGCAGGGCCGACAGAACTGAAGCTTTCTTT. It specifies CATSRADRTEAFF.

The V gene is TRBV20-1, the J gene TRBJ2-4; tentative D call: TRBD1 (5 bases). The CDR3 totals 14 residues. With 5 bases removed from V and 1 base from J, the gap between germline ends came to 12 bases. Per germline, CDR1 DFQATT and CDR2 SNEGSKA (reference sequence). As DNA, the CDR3 is TGCAGTGCTCCACAGACAGTGGCCAAAAACATTCAGTACTTC. Protein product: CSAPQTVAKNIQYF.

The V call is TRBV12-3 or TRBV12-4, the J call TRBJ2-7; perhaps TRBD1 as D (5 bases). This CDR3 has 12 amino acids. Deletions cut 5 bases from V and 7 bases from J, with 12 bases between. CDR3 loop: CASSRQGPEQYF. The CDR3 DNA follows: TGTGCCAGCAGTCGTCAGGGTCCAGAGCAGTACTTC.

CDR3 region: CASSLSRDGKGPQHF. DNA for the CDR3: TGTGCCAGCAGTTTATCTCGTGACGGCAAAGGGCCCCAGCATTTT. This sequence joins TRBV27 and TRBJ1-5; no reliable D call. Germline lookup yields CDR1 MNHEY and CDR2 SMNVEV (reference sequence). This CDR3 spans 15 amino acids. Trimming stripped 0 bases from V and 9 bases from J, with 15 bases between.

The chain employs TRBV30 and TRBJ2-7, with unresolved D. The CDR3 is 13 amino acids. V lost 4 bases, J lost 1 base, and 11 bases lay in between. The germline CDR1 and CDR2 sequences are GTSNPN and SVGIG (reference sequence). CDR3 region: CAWINLGSYEQYF. The CDR3 bases are TGTGCCTGGATAAATTTGGGATCCTACGAGCAGTACTTC. Supplemented by reference TRBV30 and TRBJ2-7, the full variable domain reads SQTIHQWPATLVQPVGSPLSLECTVEGTSNPNLYWYRQAAGRGLQLLFYSVGIGQISSEVPQNLSASRPQDRQFILSSKKLLLSDSGFYLCAWINLGSYEQYFGPGTRLTVT.

V usage is TRBV12-3 or TRBV12-4 and J usage is TRBJ1-2, with D tentatively TRBD1 (5 bases). The CDR3 totals 17 residues. The V end was cut by 2 bases, the J end by 4 bases, with 20 bases between. The CDR3 DNA reads TGTGCCAGCAGTTTACTTGTTACCGCAGGGAGCGGCTATGGCTACACCTTC. Its translation is CASSLLVTAGSGYGYTF.

CDR3 coding DNA: TGTGCCAGTAGTATCGAGGGGACAGCCTTCTTT. Protein: CASSIEGTAFF. The V and J genes are TRBV19 and TRBJ1-1, with 7 positions matching TRBD1. The CDR3 loop spans 11 amino acids. Germline V CDR1 and CDR2: LNHDA, SQIVND (reference sequence). The trim removed 3 bases at V and 14 bases at J, leaving 6 bases unmatched.

The rearrangement uses TRBV29-1 and TRBJ2-2; D not certain. The CDR3 consists of 14 residues. With 2 bases removed from V and 2 bases from J, the gap between germline ends came to 9 bases. Germline V gene data show CDR1 as SQVTM and CDR2 as ANQGSEA. CDR3 loop: CSVEKAVNTGELFF. As DNA, the CDR3 is TGCAGCGTTGAAAAGGCGGTAAACACCGGGGAGCTGTTTTTT.

This sequence joins TRBV30 and TRBJ2-7, with no clear D. Per the germline V gene, CDR1 is GTSNPN and CDR2 is SVGIG (reference sequence). This CDR3 has 13 amino acids. Trimming left V 1 base short and J 0 bases short, with 7 bases between. Here the CDR3 reads CAWSEGTSYEQYF. CDR3 bases: TGTGCCTGGAGTGAAGGCACCTCCTACGAGCAGTACTTC.